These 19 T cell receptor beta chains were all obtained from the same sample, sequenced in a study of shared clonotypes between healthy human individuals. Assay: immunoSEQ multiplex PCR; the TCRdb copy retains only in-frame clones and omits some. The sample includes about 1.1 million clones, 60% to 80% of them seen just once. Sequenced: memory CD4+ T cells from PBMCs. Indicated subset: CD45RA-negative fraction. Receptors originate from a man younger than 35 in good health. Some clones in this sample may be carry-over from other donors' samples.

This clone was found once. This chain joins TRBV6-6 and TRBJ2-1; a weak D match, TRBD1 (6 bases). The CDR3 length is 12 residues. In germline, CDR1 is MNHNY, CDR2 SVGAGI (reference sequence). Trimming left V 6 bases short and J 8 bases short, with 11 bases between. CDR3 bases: TGTGCCAGCAGCTCAAGGGGGTATGAGCAGTTCTTC. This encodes CASSSRGYEQFF.

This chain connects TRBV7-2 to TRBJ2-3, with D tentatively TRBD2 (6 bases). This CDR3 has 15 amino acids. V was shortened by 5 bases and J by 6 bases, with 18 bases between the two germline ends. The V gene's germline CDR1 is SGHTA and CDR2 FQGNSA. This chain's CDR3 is CASSRLVLSWDTQYF. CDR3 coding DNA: TGTGCCAGCAGCCGACTAGTCCTTTCGTGGGATACGCAGTATTTT.

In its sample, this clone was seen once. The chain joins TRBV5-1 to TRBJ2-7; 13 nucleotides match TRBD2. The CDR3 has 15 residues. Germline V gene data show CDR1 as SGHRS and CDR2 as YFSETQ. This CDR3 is CEGQVRLAGGHEQYF. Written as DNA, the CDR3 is TGCGAGGGACAGGTGAGACTAGCGGGAGGCCACGAGCAGTACTTC.

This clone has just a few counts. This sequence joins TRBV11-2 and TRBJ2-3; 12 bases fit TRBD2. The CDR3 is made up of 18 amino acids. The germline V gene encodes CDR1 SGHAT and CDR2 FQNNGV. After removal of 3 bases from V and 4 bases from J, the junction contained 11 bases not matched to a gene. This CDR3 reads CASSFQPTSGSSADTQYF. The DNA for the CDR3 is TGTGCCAGCAGCTTCCAACCGACTAGCGGGAGTTCGGCAGATACGCAGTATTTT.

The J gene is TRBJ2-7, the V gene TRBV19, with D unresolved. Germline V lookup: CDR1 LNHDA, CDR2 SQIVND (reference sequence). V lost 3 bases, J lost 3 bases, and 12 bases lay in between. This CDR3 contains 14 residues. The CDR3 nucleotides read TGTGCCAGTAGTATCCCCCGCTCGAGCTACGAGCAGTACTTC. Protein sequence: CASSIPRSSYEQYF. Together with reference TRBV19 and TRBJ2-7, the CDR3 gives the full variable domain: DGGITQSPKYLFRKEGQNVTLSCEQNLNHDAMYWYRQDPGQGLRLIYYSQIVNDFQKGDIAEGYSVSREKKESFPLTVTSAQKNPTAFYLCASSIPRSSYEQYFGPGTRLTVT.

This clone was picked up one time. Here the CDR3 reads CASSKQGASTTYEQYF. In DNA form, the CDR3 reads TGTGCCAGCAGCAAACAGGGAGCTTCCACCACGTACGAGCAGTACTTC. V gene TRBV7-3 combines with J gene TRBJ2-7; TRBD1 might be the D (6 bases). The CDR3 length is 16 residues. With 5 bases removed from V and 4 bases from J, the gap between germline ends came to 21 bases. CDR1 SGHTA and CDR2 FQGTGA come from the germline V gene.

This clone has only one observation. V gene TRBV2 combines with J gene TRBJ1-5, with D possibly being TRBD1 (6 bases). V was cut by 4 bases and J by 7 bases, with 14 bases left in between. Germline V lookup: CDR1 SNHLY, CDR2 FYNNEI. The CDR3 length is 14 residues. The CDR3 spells CASSGIGGEQPQHF. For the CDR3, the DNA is TGTGCCAGCAGTGGAATAGGGGGGGAACAGCCCCAGCATTTT. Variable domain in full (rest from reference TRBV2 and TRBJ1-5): EPEVTQTPSHQVTQMGQEVILRCVPISNHLYFYWYRQILGQKVEFLVSFYNNEISEKSEIFDDQFSVERPDGSNFTLKIRSTKLEDSAMYFCASSGIGGEQPQHFGDGTRLSIL.

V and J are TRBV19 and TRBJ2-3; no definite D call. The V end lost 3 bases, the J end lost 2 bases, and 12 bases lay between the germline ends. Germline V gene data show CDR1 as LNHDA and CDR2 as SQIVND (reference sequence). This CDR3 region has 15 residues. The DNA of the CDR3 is TGTGCCAGTAGTATTTCGCCATCGTCCACAGATACGCAGTATTTT. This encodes CASSISPSSTDTQYF.

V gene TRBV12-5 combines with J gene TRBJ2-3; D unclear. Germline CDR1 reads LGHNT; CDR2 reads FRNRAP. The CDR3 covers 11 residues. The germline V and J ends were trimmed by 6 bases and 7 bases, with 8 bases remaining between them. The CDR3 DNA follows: TGTGCTAGTGGAACCTACTATACGCAGTATTTT. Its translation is CASGTYYTQYF.

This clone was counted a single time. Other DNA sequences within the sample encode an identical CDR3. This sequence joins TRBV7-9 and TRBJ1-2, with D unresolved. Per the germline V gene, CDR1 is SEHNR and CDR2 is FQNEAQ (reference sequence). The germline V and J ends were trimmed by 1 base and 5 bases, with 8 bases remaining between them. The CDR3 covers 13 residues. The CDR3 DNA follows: TGTGCCAGCAGCTTAGGCCCCTCTTATGGCTACACCTTC. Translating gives CASSLGPSYGYTF.

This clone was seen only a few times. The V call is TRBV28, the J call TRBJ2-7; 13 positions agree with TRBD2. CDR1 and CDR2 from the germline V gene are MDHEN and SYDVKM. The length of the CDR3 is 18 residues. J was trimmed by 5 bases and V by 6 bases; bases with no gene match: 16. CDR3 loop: CASSSTLGLAGVANEQYF. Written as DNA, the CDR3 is TGTGCCAGCAGCTCTACTCTAGGACTAGCGGGAGTTGCTAACGAGCAGTACTTC. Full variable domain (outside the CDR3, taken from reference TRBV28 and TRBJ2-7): DVKVTQSSRYLVKRTGEKVFLECVQDMDHENMFWYRQDPGLGLRLIYFSYDVKMKEKGDIPEGYSVSREKKERFSLILESASTNQTSMYLCASSSTLGLAGVANEQYFGPGTRLTVT.

The CDR3 protein is CAWSVKSAGKRNTIYF. The CDR3 nucleotides read TGTGCCTGGAGTGTAAAGTCGGCGGGGAAACGGAACACCATATATTTT. The chain carries TRBV30 and TRBJ1-3; D not certain. This CDR3 contains 16 residues. The V gene's germline CDR1 is GTSNPN and CDR2 SVGIG (reference sequence). V gave up 0 bases and J gave up 7 bases, with 19 bases separating them.

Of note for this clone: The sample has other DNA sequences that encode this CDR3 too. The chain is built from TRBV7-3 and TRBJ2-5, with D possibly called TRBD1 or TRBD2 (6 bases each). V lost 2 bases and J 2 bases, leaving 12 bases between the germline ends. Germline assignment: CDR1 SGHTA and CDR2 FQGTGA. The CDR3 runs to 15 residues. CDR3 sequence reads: CASSLGGGRQETQYF. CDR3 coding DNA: TGTGCCAGCAGCTTAGGAGGGGGGCGTCAAGAGACCCAGTACTTC.

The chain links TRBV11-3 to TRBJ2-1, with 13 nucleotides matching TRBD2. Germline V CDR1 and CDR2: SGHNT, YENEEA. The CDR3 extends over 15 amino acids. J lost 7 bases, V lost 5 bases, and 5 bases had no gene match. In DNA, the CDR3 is TGTGCCAGCAGCACGGGACTAGCGGGACAAAATGAGCAGTTCTTC. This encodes CASSTGLAGQNEQFF. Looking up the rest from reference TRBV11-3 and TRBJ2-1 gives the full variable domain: EAGVVQSPRYKIIEKKQPVAFWCNPISGHNTLYWYLQNLGQGPELLIRYENEEAVDDSQLPKDRFSAERLKGVDSTLKIQPAELGDSAVYLCASSTGLAGQNEQFFGPGTRLTVL.

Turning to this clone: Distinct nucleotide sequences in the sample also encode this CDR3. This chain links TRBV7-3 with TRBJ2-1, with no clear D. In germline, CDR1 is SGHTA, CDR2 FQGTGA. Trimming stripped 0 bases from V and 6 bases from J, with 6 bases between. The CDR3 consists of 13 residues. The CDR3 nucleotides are TGTGCCAGCAGCTTAACTACCATCAATGAGCAGTTCTTC. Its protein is CASSLTTINEQFF.

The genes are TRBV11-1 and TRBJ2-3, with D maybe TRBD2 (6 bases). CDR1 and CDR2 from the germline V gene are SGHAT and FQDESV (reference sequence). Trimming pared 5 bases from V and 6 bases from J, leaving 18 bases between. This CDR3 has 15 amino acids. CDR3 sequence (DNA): TGTGCCAGCAGCACATTGGAGCGGGTTCAGGATACGCAGTATTTT. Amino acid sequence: CASSTLERVQDTQYF. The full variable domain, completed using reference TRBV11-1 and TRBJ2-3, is EAEVAQSPRYKITEKSQAVAFWCDPISGHATLYWYRQILGQGPELLVQFQDESVVDDSQLPKDRFSAERLKGVDSTLKIQPAELGDSAMYLCASSTLERVQDTQYFGPGTRLTVL.

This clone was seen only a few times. CDR3 coding DNA: TGTGCCACCAGCACAAAGGAACTAGCGGCTAGCACAGATACGCAGTATTTT. Translation: CATSTKELAASTDTQYF. V is TRBV15 and J is TRBJ2-3; TRBD2 matches at 8 bases. CDR1 and CDR2 from the germline V gene are LNHNV and YYDKDF (reference sequence). CDR3 length: 17 residues. The J segment lost 0 bases and the V segment lost 4 bases, leaving 9 bases of the junction unmatched.

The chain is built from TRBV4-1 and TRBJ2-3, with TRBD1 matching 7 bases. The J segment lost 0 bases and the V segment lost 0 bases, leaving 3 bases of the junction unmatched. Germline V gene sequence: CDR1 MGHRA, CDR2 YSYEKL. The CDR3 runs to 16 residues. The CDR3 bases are TGCGCCAGCAGCCAAGATCCGGACAGGAGCACAGATACGCAGTATTTT. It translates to CASSQDPDRSTDTQYF.

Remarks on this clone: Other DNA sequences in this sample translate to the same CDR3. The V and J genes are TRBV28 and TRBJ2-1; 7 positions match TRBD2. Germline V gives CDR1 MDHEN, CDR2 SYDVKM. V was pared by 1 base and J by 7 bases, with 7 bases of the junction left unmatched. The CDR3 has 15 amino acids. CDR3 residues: CASSLLGEGRNEQFF. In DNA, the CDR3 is TGTGCCAGCAGTTTATTGGGGGAGGGCCGAAATGAGCAGTTCTTC. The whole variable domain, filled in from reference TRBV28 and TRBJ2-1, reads DVKVTQSSRYLVKRTGEKVFLECVQDMDHENMFWYRQDPGLGLRLIYFSYDVKMKEKGDIPEGYSVSREKKERFSLILESASTNQTSMYLCASSLLGEGRNEQFFGPGTRLTVL.